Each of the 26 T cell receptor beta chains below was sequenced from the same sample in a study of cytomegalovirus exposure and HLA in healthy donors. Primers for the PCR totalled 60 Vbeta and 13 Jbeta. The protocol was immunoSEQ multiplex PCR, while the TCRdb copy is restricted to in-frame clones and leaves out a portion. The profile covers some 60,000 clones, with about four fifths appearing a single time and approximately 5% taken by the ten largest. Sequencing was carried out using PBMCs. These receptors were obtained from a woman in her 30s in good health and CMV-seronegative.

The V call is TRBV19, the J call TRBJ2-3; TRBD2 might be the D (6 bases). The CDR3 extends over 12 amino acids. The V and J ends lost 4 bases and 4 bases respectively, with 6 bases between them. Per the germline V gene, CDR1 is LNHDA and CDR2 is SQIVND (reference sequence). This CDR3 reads CASSTGADTQYF. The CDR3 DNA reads TGTGCCAGTAGTACGGGAGCAGATACGCAGTATTTT.

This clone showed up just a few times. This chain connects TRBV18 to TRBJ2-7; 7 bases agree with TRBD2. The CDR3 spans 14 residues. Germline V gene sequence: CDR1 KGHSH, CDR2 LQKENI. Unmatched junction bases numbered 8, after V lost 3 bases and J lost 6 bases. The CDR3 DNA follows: TGTGCCAGCTCACCTCTGGGGGAGGGTATCGAGCAGTACGTC. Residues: CASSPLGEGIEQYV.

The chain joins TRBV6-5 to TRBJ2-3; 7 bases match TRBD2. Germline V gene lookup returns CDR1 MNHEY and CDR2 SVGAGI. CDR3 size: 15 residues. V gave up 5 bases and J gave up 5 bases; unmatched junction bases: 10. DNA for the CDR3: TGTGCCAGCAGTCAGACTAGCCTGGATGAAGATACGCAGTATTTT. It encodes CASSQTSLDEDTQYF.

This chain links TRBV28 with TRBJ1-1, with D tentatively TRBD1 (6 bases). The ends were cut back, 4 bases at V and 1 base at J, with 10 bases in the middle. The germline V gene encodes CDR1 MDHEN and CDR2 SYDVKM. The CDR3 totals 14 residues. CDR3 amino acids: CASSSFRGNTEAFF. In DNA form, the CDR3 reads TGTGCCAGCAGTTCCTTCAGGGGGAACACTGAAGCTTTCTTT.

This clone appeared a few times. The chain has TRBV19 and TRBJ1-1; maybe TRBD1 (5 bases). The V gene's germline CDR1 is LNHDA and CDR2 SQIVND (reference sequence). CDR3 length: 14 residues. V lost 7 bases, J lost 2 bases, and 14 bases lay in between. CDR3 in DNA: TGTGCCAGTACCCTACAGGCTGTAAACACTGAAGCTTTCTTT. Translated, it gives CASTLQAVNTEAFF.

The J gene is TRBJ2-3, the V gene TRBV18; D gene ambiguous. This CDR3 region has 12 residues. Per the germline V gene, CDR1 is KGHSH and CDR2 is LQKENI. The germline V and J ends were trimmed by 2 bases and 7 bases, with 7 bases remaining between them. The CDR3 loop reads CASSPEPYTQYF. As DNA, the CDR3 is TGTGCCAGCTCACCAGAGCCTTATACGCAGTATTTT.

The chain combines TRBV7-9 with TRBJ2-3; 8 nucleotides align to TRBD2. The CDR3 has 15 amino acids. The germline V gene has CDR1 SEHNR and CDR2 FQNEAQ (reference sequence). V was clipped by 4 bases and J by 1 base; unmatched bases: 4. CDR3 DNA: TGTGCCAGCAGCTCGGGACTAGGGGGCACAGATACGCAGTATTTT. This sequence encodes CASSSGLGGTDTQYF. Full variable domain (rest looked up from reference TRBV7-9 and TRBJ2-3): DTGVSQNPRHKITKRGQNVTFRCDPISEHNRLYWYRQTLGQGPEFLTYFQNEAQLEKSRLLSDRFSAERPKGSFSTLEIQRTEQGDSAMYLCASSSGLGGTDTQYFGPGTRLTVL.

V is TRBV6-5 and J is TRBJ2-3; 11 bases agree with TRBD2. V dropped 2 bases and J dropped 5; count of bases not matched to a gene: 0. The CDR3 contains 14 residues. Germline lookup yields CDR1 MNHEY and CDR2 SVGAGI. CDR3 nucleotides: TGTGCCAGCAGTTACGGGACTAGCGGAGATACGCAGTATTTT. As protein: CASSYGTSGDTQYF.

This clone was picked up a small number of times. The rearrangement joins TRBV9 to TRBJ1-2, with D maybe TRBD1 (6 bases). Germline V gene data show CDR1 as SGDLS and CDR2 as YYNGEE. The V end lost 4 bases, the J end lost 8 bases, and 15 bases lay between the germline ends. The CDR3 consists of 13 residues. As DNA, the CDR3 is TGTGCCAGCAGCCAAGCGACAGGCGAGGGCTACACCTTC. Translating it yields CASSQATGEGYTF. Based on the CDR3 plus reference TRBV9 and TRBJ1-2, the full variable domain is DSGVTQTPKHLITATGQRVTLRCSPRSGDLSVYWYQQSLDQGLQFLIQYYNGEERAKGNILERFSAQQFPDLHSELNLSSLELGDSALYFCASSQATGEGYTFGSGTRLTVV.

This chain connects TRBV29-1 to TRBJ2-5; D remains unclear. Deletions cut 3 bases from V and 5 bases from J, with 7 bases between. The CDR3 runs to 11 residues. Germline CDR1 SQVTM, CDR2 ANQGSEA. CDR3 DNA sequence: TGCAGCGTTGAGGTGGGCGAGACCCAGTACTTC. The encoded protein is CSVEVGETQYF.

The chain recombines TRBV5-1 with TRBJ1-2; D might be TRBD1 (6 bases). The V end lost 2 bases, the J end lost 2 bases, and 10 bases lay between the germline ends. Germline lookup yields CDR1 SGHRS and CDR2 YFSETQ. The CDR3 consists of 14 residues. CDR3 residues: CASSLTQGNYGYTF. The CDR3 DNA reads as TGCGCCAGCAGCTTAACGCAGGGGAACTATGGCTACACCTTC.

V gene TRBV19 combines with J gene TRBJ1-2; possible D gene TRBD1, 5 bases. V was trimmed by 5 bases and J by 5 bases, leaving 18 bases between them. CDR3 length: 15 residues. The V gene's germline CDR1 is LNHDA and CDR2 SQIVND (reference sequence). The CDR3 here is CASSLLGRGKYGYTF. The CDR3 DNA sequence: TGTGCCAGTAGTCTTCTCGGACGGGGGAAATATGGCTACACCTTC.

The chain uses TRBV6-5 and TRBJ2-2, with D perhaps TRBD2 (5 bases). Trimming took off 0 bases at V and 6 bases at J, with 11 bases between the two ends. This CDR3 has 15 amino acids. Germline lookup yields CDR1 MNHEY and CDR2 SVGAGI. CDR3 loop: CASSYSTRGAGELFF. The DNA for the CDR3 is TGTGCCAGCAGTTACTCGACCCGGGGAGCCGGGGAGCTGTTTTTT.

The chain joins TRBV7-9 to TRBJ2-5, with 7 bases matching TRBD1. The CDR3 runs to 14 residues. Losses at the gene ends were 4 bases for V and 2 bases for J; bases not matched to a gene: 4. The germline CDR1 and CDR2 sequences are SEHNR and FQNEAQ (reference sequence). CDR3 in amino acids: CASSSRDRQETQYF. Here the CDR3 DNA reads TGTGCCAGCAGCTCCCGGGACAGACAAGAGACCCAGTACTTC.

The CDR3 region is CASSDSGESGNTIYF. For the CDR3, the DNA is TGCGCCAGCAGTGATAGCGGGGAGTCTGGAAACACCATATATTTT. The chain carries TRBV10-1 and TRBJ1-3; D is unresolved. V dropped 3 bases and J dropped 1 base, with 10 bases sitting between them. This CDR3 comprises 15 residues. Germline-derived CDR1 and CDR2 are WNHNN and SYGVQD (reference sequence).

CDR3: CASSFGGSYNSPLHF. The CDR3 region has the DNA TGTGCCAGCAGTTTCGGGGGCTCCTATAATTCACCCCTCCACTTT. This chain connects TRBV27 to TRBJ1-6; D is possibly TRBD1 (5 bases). Trimming pared 3 bases from V and 0 bases from J, leaving 6 bases between. CDR1 is MNHEY and CDR2 is SMNVEV in the germline V gene (reference sequence). The CDR3 length is 15 residues.

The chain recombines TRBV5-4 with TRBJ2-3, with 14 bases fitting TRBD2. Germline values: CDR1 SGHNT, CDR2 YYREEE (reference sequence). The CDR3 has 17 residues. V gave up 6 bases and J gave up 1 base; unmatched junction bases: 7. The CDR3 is CASTRTSGRSGTDTQYF. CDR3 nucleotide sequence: TGTGCCAGCACCAGGACTAGCGGGAGGTCGGGCACAGATACGCAGTATTTT.

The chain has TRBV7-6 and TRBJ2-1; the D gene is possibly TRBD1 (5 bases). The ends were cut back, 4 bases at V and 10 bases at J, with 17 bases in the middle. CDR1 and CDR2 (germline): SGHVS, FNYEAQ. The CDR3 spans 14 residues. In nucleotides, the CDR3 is TGTGCCAGCAGCTCTCCGGACATTCTTTACGAGCAGTTCTTC. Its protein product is CASSSPDILYEQFF.

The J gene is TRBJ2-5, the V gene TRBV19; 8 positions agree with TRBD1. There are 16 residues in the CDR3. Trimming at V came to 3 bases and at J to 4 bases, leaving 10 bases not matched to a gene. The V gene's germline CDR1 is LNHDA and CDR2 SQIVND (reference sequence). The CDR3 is CASSIPGGAGLETQYF. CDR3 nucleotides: TGTGCCAGTAGTATTCCAGGGGGCGCAGGGTTAGAGACCCAGTACTTC.

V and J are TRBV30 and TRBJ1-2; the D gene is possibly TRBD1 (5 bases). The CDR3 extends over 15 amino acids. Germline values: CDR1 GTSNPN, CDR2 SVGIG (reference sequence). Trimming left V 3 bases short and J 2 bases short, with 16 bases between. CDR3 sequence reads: CAWRAPGRGNYGYTF. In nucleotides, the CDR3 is TGTGCCTGGAGGGCCCCAGGGAGGGGAAACTATGGCTACACCTTC.

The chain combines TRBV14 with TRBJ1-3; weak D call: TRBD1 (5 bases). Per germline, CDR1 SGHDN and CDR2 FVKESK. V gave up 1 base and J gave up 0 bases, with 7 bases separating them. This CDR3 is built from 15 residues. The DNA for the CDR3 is TGTGCCAGCAGCCAAGGACAGTTCTCTGGAAACACCATATATTTT. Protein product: CASSQGQFSGNTIYF.

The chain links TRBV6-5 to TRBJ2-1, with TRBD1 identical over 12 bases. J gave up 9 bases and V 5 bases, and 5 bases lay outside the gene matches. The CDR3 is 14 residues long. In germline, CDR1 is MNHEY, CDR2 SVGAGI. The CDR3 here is CASSRDRGLSEQFF. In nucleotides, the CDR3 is TGTGCCAGCAGTCGGGACAGGGGGCTCAGTGAGCAGTTCTTC.

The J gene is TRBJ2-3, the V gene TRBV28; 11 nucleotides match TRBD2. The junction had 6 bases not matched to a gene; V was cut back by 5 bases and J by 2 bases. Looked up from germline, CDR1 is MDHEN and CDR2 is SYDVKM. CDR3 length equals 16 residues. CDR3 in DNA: TGTGCCAGCAGTGTAACTAGCGGGGGATACACAGATACGCAGTATTTT. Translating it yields CASSVTSGGYTDTQYF.

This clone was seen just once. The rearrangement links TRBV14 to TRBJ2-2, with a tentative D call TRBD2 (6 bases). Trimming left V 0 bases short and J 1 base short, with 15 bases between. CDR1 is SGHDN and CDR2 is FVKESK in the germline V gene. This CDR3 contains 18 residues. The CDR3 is CASSQDSGIRWNTGELFF. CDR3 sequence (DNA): TGTGCCAGCAGCCAAGATAGCGGCATCCGGTGGAACACCGGGGAGCTGTTTTTT.

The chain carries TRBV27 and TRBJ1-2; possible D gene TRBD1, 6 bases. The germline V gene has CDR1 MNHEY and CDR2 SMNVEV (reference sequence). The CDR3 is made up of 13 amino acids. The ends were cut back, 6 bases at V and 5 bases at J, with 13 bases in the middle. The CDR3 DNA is TGTGCCAGCAGCCCGGACAGTTTATATGGCTACACCTTC. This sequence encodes CASSPDSLYGYTF.

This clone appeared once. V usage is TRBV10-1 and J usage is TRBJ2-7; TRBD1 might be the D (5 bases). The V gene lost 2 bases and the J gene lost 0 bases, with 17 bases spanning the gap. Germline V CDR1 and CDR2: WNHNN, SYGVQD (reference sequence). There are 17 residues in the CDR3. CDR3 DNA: TGCGCCAGCAGTGAGCGGGCTAACAGGAATAGCTCCTACGAGCAGTACTTC. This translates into CASSERANRNSSYEQYF.